This is a list of T cell receptor beta chains from one sample in a study of OX40 agonist ivuxolimab in advanced cancers. Here immunoSEQ multiplex PCR was the method, and the copy in TCRdb shows in-frame clones only, minus some. The sample consists of 90,000 to 100,000 clones, approximately 85% of them appearing once. The sample in question was CD4+ or CD8+ T cells sorted from blood, obtained in a trial of the OX40 agonist ivuxolimab. The receptors derive from an adult with an advanced solid tumor such as melanoma, head and neck, liver or kidney cancer. Each CDR3 is given with its conserved first and last residue. A D gene is named only where the DNA matches it firmly. Where a row states a size, it is once, few, many or the class of an expanded clone; other rows omit it.

TRBV7-9	-	TRBD2	TRBJ2-3	CASSFPSGNPQYF	TGTGCCAGCAGCTTTCCTAGCGGGAACCCCCAGTATTTT
TRBV18	-	-	TRBJ1-4	CASSPNQGYEVKLFF	TGTGCCAGCTCACCTAACCAGGGCTATGAAGTAAAACTGTTTTTT
TRBV19	-	-	TRBJ1-4	CASSSRGLSEKLFF	TGTGCCAGTAGTTCCAGGGGATTAAGTGAAAAACTGTTTTTT
TRBV14	-	-	TRBJ2-1	CASSQIVWTAKHDEQFF	TGTGCCAGCAGCCAAATAGTATGGACAGCCAAACATGATGAGCAGTTCTTC
TRBV7-9	-	TRBD1	TRBJ1-2	CASSPSRRTGGRDGYTF	TGTGCCAGCAGCCCTTCACGACGGACAGGGGGAAGAGATGGCTACACCTTC
TRBV5-4	few	-	TRBJ2-3	CASSPDIGSTDTQYF	TGTGCCAGCAGCCCAGATATCGGGAGCACAGATACGCAGTATTTT
TRBV5-1	-	TRBD2	TRBJ2-7	CASSFFSGSYEQYF	TGCGCCAGCAGCTTCTTCAGCGGGAGCTACGAGCAGTACTTC
TRBV6-4	-	-	TRBJ2-3	CASSDVAFTDTQYF	TGTGCCAGCAGTGACGTAGCCTTCACAGATACGCAGTATTTT
TRBV7-7	-	-	TRBJ2-7	CASSLRIGDEQYF	TGTGCTAGCAGCTTAAGAATCGGGGACGAGCAGTACTTC
TRBV27	-	TRBD2	TRBJ2-7	CASSLSGLARYEQYF	TGTGCCAGCAGTTTATCGGGACTAGCGAGGTACGAGCAGTACTTC
TRBV19	-	TRBD1	TRBJ1-5	CATSQGNSNQPQHF	TGTGCCACCTCACAGGGGAATAGCAATCAGCCCCAGCATTTT
TRBV5-1	-	TRBD2	TRBJ2-1	CASSLAAGLHNEQFF	TGCGCCAGCAGCTTGGCAGCGGGACTACACAATGAGCAGTTCTTC
TRBV4-1	-	-	TRBJ2-1	CASSVSYNEQFF	TGCGCCAGCAGCGTGTCCTACAATGAGCAGTTCTTC
TRBV1	-	-	TRBJ2-1	CTSSGRQLAGELSGVF	TGCACCAGCAGCGGACGACAACTAGCGGGAGAACTCAGCGGCGTCTTC
TRBV28	-	TRBD1	TRBJ2-7	CASSHRGQGQYF	TGTGCCAGCAGCCACAGGGGGCAGGGGCAGTACTTC
TRBV7-9	-	TRBD2	TRBJ2-1	CASSSPGGAGSSYNEQFF	TGTGCCAGCAGCTCCCCCGGGGGAGCGGGAAGCTCCTACAATGAGCAGTTCTTC
TRBV11-3	-	-	TRBJ2-7	CASSTSGFEGEQYF	TGTGCCAGCAGCACCTCTGGGTTCGAGGGCGAGCAGTACTTC
TRBV9	-	TRBD2	TRBJ2-7	CASSVAASGYEQYF	TGTGCCAGCAGCGTAGCAGCTAGCGGCTACGAGCAGTACTTC
TRBV6-4	few	TRBD1	TRBJ2-2	CASSDGQGDTGELFF	TGTGCCAGCAGTGATGGACAGGGGGACACCGGGGAGCTGTTTTTT